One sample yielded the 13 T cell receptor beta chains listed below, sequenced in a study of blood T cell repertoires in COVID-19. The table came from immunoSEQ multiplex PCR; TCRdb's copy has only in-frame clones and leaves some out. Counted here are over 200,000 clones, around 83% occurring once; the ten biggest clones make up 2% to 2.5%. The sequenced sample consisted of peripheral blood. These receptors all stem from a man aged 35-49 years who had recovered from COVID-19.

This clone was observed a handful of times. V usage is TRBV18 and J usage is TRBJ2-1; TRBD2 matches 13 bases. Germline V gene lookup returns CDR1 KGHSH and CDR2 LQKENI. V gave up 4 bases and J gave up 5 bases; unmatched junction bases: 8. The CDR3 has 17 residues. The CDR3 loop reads CASSHEGLAGTNNEQFF. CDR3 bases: TGTGCCAGCTCACACGAGGGACTAGCGGGAACCAACAATGAGCAGTTCTTC.

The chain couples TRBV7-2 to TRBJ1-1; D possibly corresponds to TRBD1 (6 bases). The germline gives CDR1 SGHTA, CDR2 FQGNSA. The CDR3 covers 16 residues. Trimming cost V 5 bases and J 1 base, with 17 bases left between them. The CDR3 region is CASSNRLGAGNTEAFF. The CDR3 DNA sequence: TGTGCCAGCAGCAACCGCTTGGGGGCAGGGAACACTGAAGCTTTCTTT. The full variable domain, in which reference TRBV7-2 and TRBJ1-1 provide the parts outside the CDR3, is GAGVSQSPSNKVTEKGKDVELRCDPISGHTALYWYRQSLGQGLEFLIYFQGNSAPDKSGLPSDRFSAERTGGSVSTLTIQRTQQEDSAVYLCASSNRLGAGNTEAFFGQGTRLTVV.

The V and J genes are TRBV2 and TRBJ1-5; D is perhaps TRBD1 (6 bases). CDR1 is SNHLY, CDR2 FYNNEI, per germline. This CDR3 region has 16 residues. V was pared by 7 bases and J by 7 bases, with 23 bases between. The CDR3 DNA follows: TGTGCCAGCACCCGGGACACTCAAGCGGGGGGGCAGCCCCAGCATTTT. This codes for CASTRDTQAGGQPQHF.

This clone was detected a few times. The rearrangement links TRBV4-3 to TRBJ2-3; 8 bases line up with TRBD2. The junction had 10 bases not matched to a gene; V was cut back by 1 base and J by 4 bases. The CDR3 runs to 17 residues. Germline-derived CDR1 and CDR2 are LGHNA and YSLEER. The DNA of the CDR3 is TGCGCCAGCAGCCAAGGTCCCGGGGGGGTATTGGCAGATACGCAGTATTTT. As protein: CASSQGPGGVLADTQYF.

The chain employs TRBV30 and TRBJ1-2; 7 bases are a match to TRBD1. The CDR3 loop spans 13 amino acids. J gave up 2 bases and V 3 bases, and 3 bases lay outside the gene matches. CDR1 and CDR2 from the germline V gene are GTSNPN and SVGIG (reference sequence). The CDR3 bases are TGTGCCTGGAGACAGGGGCAAAACTATGGCTACACCTTC. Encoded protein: CAWRQGQNYGYTF. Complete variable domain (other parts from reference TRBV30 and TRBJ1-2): SQTIHQWPATLVQPVGSPLSLECTVEGTSNPNLYWYRQAAGRGLQLLFYSVGIGQISSEVPQNLSASRPQDRQFILSSKKLLLSDSGFYLCAWRQGQNYGYTFGSGTRLTVV.

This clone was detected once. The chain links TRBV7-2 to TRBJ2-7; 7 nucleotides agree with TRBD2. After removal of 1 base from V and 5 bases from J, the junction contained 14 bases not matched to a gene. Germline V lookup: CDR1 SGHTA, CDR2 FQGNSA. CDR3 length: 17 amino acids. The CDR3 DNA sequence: TGTGCCAGCAGCTTAGGTCCGCGCGGGAGTCGGTGGGACGAGCAGTACTTC. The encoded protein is CASSLGPRGSRWDEQYF.

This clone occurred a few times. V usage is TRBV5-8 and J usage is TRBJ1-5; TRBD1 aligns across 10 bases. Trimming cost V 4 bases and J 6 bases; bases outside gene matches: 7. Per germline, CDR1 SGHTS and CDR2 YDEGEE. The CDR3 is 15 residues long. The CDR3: CASSKGTGESQPQHF. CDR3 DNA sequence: TGTGCCAGCAGCAAAGGGACAGGGGAGAGTCAGCCCCAGCATTTT.

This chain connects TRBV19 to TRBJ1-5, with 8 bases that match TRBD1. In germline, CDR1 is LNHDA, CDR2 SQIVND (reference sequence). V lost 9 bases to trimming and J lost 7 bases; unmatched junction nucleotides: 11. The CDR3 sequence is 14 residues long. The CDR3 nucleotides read TGTGCCAGCACCGGGACAGGAGGGAGGCAGCCCCAGCATTTT. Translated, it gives CASTGTGGRQPQHF.

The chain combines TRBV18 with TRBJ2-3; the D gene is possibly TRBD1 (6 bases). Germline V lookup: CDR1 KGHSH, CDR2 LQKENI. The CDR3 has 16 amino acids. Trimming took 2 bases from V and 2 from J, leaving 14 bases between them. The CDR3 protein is CASSPRTARVTDTQYF. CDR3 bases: TGTGCCAGCTCACCAAGGACAGCCCGAGTCACAGATACGCAGTATTTT.

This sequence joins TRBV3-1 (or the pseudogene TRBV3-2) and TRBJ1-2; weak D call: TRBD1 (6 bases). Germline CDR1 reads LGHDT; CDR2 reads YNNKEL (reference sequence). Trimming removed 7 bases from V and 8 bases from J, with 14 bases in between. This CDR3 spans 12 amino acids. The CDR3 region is CASTKEGEGYTF. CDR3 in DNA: TGTGCCAGCACTAAAGAGGGGGAGGGCTACACCTTC.

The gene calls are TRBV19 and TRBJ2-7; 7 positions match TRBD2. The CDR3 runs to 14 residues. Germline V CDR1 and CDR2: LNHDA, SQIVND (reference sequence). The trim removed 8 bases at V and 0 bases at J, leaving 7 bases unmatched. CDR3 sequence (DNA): TGTGCCAGTCGCCCGGGCGGGAGCTCCTACGAGCAGTACTTC. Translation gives CASRPGGSSYEQYF.

This chain's CDR3 is CASSSTGYNYGYTF. In DNA, the CDR3 is TGTGCCAGCAGTAGTACAGGGTACAACTATGGCTACACCTTC. The chain links TRBV28 to TRBJ1-2; TRBD1 is a possible D gene (6 bases). CDR1 is MDHEN and CDR2 is SYDVKM in the germline V gene. This CDR3 spans 14 amino acids. With 5 bases removed from V and 2 bases from J, the gap between germline ends came to 12 bases.

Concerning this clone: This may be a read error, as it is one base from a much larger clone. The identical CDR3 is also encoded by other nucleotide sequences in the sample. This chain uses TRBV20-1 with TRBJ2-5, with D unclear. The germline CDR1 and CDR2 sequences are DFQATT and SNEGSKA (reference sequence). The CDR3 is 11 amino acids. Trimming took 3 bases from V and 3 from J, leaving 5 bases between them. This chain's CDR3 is CSASPKETQYF. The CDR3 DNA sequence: TGCAGTGCTAGTCCCAAAGAGACCCAGTACTTC.